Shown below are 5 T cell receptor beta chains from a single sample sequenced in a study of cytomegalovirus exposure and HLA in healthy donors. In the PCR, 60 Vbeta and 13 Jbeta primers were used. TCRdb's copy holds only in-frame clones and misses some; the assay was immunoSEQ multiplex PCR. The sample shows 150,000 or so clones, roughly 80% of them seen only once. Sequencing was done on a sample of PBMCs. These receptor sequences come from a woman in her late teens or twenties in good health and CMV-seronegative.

The CDR3: CASSPRGPLANPLEAFF. Written as DNA, the CDR3 is TGTGCCAGCAGCCCCAGAGGTCCCTTAGCCAACCCACTGGAAGCTTTCTTT. J is TRBJ1-1 and V is TRBV5-5; D is unclear. The CDR3 totals 17 residues. Trimming took 4 bases from V and 8 from J, leaving 27 bases between them. Germline V gene sequence: CDR1 SGHKS, CDR2 YYEKEE (reference sequence).

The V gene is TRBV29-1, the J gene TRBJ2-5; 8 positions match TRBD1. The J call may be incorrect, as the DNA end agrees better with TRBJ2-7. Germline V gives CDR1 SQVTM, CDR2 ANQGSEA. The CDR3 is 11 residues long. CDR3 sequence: CSVRGPYEQYF. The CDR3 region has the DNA TGCAGCGTCAGGGGGCCCTACGAGCAGTACTTC.

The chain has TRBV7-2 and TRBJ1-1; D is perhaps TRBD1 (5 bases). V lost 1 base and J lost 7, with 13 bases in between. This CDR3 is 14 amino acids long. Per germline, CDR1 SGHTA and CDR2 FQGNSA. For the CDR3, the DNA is TGTGCCAGCAGCTTAGATGCAGGGAGGAATGAAGCTTTCTTT. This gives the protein CASSLDAGRNEAFF.

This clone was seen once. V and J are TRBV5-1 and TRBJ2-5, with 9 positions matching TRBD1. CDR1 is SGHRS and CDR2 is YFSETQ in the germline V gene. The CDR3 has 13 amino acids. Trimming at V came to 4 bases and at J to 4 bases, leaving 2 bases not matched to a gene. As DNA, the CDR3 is TGCGCCAGCAGCCAGGACAGGGGAGAGACCCAGTACTTC. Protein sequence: CASSQDRGETQYF.

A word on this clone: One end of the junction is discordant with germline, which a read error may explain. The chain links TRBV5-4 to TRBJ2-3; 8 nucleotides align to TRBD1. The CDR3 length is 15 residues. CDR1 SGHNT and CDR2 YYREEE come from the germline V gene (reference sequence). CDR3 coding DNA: TGTGCCAGCAGATTGGACAGGGACGTCACAGATACGCAGTATTTT. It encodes CASRLDRDVTDTQYF.